This record looks at one TCR beta chain sequence and its context. Its binding antigen is unknown. No base-level quality is on record; no much larger clone is a single base apart. In the prospective study, participants were about 18 to 95 years old, resided in 24 geographic areas of the United States, and were enrolled through a virtual design. Cohort assignment in the prospective study relied on participant-reported clinical history from a screening survey and a study questionnaire. ImmuneRACE Cohort 3 recovered participants were defined by two consecutive negative NP/OP PCR tests, healthcare professional clearance, or symptom resolution. Mobile phlebotomists in the prospective study collected whole blood, serum and a nasopharyngeal or oropharyngeal swab from every participant. Prospective study participants could optionally give additional blood draws and questionnaires over an approximately 2-month period. Before DNA extraction, prospective study blood samples were shipped either frozen or at room temperature.

TCRbeta CDR3 regions were amplified from genomic DNA by means of the immunoSEQ Assay, a bias-controlled multiplex PCR. As for how the authors treated the data: Nucleated cell counts per sample were estimated from amplification of reference gene primers within the assay. Sequence reads were collapsed and filtered to measure the absolute abundance of every unique TCRbeta CDR3 rearrangement. For each sample, productive Simpson clonality was calculated as the square root of Simpson's diversity index over productive rearrangements. The source is immuneACCESS, and TCRdb retained only in-frame sequences with V and J called. Part of the clones is not carried over; for the studies checked, unresolved V genes explain less than half of this, and the remainder is unexplained. That table supplies the V and J calls and clone size; D and trimming were determined from the DNA. The sample data list 280,000 or so clones, and roughly 85% of these were observed just once. The top ten hold 2% to 3% of the sample.

This record belongs to a study of blood T cell repertoires in COVID-19 (dated by TCRdb to the early 2020s). Regarding the complete study: Collaborator samples came from the United States, Italy and Spain and covered acute and convalescent phases of COVID-19. The material from the prospective study consisted of cDNA or gDNA derived from T cells, B-cell-depleted T cells, or PBMCs. Deeply sampled blood TCRbeta repertoires from subjects exposed to, actively infected with, or recovered from COVID-19 were included in the dataset. The repertoires were released in a freely available public database intended as a resource for research on the immune response to SARS-CoV-2. The samples were drawn from the first 160 participants of the ongoing ImmuneRACE study and from 1,254 subjects provided by 6 global collaborators. A de-identified subject ID, COVID-19 status, age in years and sex were almost always included in the sample metadata. Where available, HLA class I and class II types were obtained from metadata supplied by the sample provider rather than from assay-based typing.

The germline V and J ends show losses of 0 bases and 3 bases respectively, and no gene match explains 3 bases of the junction. For CDR1 and CDR2, the germline V gene (reference sequence) lists LNHNV and YYDKDF. From the cysteine through the phenylalanine, the CDR3 covers 15 amino acids. Only CDR3 DNA is held: 45 bases, read in frame from base 1. Summary of the overall study and its limitations: The quantity of clinical and demographic metadata differed by source and by participant and was supplied without curation.

Material for sequencing was PBMCs or T cells enriched from blood (not recorded which). This sequence was found in a woman between 50 and 59 years old who had recovered from COVID-19. The rearrangement combines TRBV15 with TRBJ2-7, with 9 central nucleotides matching TRBD1. The CDR3 corresponds to CATSRDRDRVYEQYF. In nucleotide form, the sequence is TGTGCCACCAGCAGAGATAGGGACAGGGTCTACGAGCAGTACTTC.